The T cell receptor beta chain described here comes from a study of blood T cells in healthy people across ages. General study points: Possibly, changes in expanded clonotypes were confounded because donor CMV status was unknown. Long-lived and aged donors differed, with more naive CD4+ cells and higher diversity in the long-lived.

This clonotype was counted a single time. The antigen remains undetermined. Primers used in a second PCR of roughly 6 to 11 cycles were a sample-barcoded 5' primer and a J-beta primer mix. TCRdb reprocessed the 5' RACE reads via MiXCR and lists one record per CDR3 protein. The table shows roughly 730,000 distinct CDR3 sequences, with more than 55% occurring only once. The receptor was derived from a man in his forties in good health. The material sequenced was blood.

The CDR3 spells CATSRGKGTSGRGQETQYF. In DNA form, the CDR3 reads TGTGCCACCAGCAGAGGCAAAGGGACTAGCGGGAGAGGACAAGAGACCCAGTACTTC. V usage is TRBV15 and J usage is TRBJ2-4; TRBD2 agrees at 14 bases. With the DNA end fitting TRBJ2-5 better, the J assignment may be wrong. CDR3 length equals 19 residues. Germline-derived CDR1 and CDR2 are LNHNV and YYDKDF (reference sequence).